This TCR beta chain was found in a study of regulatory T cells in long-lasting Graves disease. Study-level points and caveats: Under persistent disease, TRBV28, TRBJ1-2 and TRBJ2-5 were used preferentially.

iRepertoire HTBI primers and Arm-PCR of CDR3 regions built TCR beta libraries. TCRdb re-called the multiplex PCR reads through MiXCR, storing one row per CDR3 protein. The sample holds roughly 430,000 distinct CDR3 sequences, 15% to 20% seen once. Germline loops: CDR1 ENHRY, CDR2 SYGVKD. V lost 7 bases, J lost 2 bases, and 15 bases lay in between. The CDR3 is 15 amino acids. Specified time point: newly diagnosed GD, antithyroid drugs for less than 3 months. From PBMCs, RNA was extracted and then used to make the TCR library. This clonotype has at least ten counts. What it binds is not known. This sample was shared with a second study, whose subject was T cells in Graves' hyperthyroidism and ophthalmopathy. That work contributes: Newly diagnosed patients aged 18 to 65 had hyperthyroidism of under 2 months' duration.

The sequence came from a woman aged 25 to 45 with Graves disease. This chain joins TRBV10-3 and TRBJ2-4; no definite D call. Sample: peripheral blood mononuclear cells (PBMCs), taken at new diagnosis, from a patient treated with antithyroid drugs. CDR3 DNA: TGTGCCATCAACGACCCTGAAGGGACCAAAAACATTCAGTACTTC. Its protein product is CAINDPEGTKNIQYF.